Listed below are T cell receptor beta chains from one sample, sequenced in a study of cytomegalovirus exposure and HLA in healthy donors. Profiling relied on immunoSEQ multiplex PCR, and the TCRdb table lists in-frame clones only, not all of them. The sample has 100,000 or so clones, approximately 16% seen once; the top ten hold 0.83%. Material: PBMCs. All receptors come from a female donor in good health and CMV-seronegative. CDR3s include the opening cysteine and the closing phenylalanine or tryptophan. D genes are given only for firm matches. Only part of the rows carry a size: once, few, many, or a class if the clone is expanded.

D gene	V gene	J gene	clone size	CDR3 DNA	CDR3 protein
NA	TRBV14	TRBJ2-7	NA	TGTGCCAGCAGCCCCCGCCCGTTAGGGATAGGGGGCGAGCAGTACTTC	CASSPRPLGIGGEQYF
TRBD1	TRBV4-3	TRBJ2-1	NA	TGCGCCAGCAGCCACCGGGACAGGGAGGAATATGAGCAGTTCTTC	CASSHRDREEYEQFF
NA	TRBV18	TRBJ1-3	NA	TGTGCCAGCTCAAAGGGGCGTAACCTCTCTGGAAACACCATATATTTT	CASSKGRNLSGNTIYF
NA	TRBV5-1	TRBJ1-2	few	TGCGCCAGCAGCGGAGGGGAGTATGGCTACACCTTC	CASSGGEYGYTF
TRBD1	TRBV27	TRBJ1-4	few	TGTGCCAGCAGTTTACACAGGGGTGAAAAACTGTTTTTT	CASSLHRGEKLFF
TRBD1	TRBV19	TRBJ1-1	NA	TGTGCCAGTACCGAACGACAGGGGAAGAACACTGAAGCTTTCTTT	CASTERQGKNTEAFF
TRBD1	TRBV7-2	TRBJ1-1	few	TGTGCCAGCAGCTTAGCCGTAGTACAGGGGGCAGTCACTGAAGCTTTCTTT	CASSLAVVQGAVTEAFF
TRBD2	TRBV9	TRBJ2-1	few	TGTGCCAGCAGCAACCCCCATGTAACGGGACTAGCGGGCGGCTACAATGAGCAGTTCTTC	CASSNPHVTGLAGGYNEQFF
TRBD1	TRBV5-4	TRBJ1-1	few	TGTGCCAGCAGCGCGGGGGGACAGGGGATGAAAGCTTTCTTT	CASSAGGQGMKAFF
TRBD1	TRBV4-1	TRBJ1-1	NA	TGCGCCAGCAGCCAGGACAATACCGGGACAGGGAGGGCAGCTTTCTTT	CASSQDNTGTGRAAFF
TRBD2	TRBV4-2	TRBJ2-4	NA	TGTGCCAGCAGCCAAGATCTGTGGCGCCGGGGGGACATTCAGTACTTC	CASSQDLWRRGDIQYF
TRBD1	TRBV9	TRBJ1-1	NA	TGTGCCAGCAGCGTAGAAGGGGGCGGTACTGAAGCTTTCTTT	CASSVEGGGTEAFF
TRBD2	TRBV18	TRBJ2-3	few	TGTGCCAGCTCACCACCCGACAGACTAGCGTTCGGAGATACGCAGTATTTT	CASSPPDRLAFGDTQYF
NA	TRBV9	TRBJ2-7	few	TGTGCCAGCAGCGCGGTAGGGGACGAGCAGTACTTC	CASSAVGDEQYF
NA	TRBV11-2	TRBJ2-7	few	TGTGCCAGCAGCTTAGTGGGTACGGGGAACTACGAGCAGTACTTC	CASSLVGTGNYEQYF
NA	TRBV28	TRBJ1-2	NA	TGTGCCAGCAGAACAGGGCCTTGGGGCTACACCTTC	CASRTGPWGYTF
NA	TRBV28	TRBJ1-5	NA	TGTGCCAGCAGTTTGGGTGTAGAGGTTCAGCCCCAGCATTTT	CASSLGVEVQPQHF
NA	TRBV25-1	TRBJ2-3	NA	TGTGCCAGCAGTGAATATAAGCTGTCAGATACGCAGTATTTT	CASSEYKLSDTQYF
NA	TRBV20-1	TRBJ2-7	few	TGCAGTGCTAGAGATTCCTACGAGCAGTACTTC	CSARDSYEQYF
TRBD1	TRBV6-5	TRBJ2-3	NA	TGTGCCAGCAGTTACCTTGGACAGGGCCTAGGTACGCAGTATTTT	CASSYLGQGLGTQYF
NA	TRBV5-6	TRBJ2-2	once	TGTGCCAGCATTGCGGGCCCGGGCACCGGGGAGCTGTTTTTT	CASIAGPGTGELFF
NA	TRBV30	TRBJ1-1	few	TGTGCCTGGAGTCAGGGTTGGACTGAAGCTTTCTTT	CAWSQGWTEAFF
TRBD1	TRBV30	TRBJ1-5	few	TGTGCCTGGAGTGTAAGGGGGCGAACCCTCTATCAGCCCCAGCATTTT	CAWSVRGRTLYQPQHF
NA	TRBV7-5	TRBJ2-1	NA	TGTGCCAGAAAGGAGAGGACTAGCGGGACCAATGAGCAGTTCTTC	CARKERTSGTNEQFF
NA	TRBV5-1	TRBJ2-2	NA	TGCGCCAGCAGCTTGGGGGAGGACACCGGGGAGCTGTTTTTT	CASSLGEDTGELFF
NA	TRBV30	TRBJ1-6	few	TGTGCCTGGAGTGTAGGCGGGGTGAGTTCACCCCTCCACTTT	CAWSVGGVSSPLHF
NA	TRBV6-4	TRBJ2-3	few	TGTGCCAGCAGTTTGGAGCTAGCAACAGATACGCAGTATTTT	CASSLELATDTQYF
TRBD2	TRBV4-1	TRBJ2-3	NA	TGCGCCAGCAGCCAAGATCCTACTAGCGGGAGTTATACAGATACGCAGTATTTT	CASSQDPTSGSYTDTQYF
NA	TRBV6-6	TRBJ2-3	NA	TGTGCCAGCAGTTACCCCGGGACTCGCACAGATACGCAGTATTTT	CASSYPGTRTDTQYF
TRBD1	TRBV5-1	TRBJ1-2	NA	TGCGCCAGCAGCGGACAGGGACATGGCTACACCTTC	CASSGQGHGYTF
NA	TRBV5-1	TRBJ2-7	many	TGCGCCAGCAGCTCCCAAACGACTACCTACGAGCAGTACTTC	CASSSQTTTYEQYF
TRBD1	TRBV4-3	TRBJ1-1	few	TGCGCCAGCAGCCAGTCGTTCAGGGGGACTGAAGCTTTCTTT	CASSQSFRGTEAFF
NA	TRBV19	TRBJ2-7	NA	TGTGCCAGTAGTATAGGACAGCACAACTACGAGCAGTACTTC	CASSIGQHNYEQYF
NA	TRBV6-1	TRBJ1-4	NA	TGTGCCAGCAGTGAAGCTTCGGGTGGTAATGAAAAACTGTTTTTT	CASSEASGGNEKLFF
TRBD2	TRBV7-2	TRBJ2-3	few	TGTGCCAGCAGCTTAGTTAGCGGGGGGGCCGGCACAGATACGCAGTATTTT	CASSLVSGGAGTDTQYF
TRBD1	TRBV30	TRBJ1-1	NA	TGTGCCTGGAGTGTACAGGACAGGATTTGGACGAGCACTGAAGCTTTCTTT	CAWSVQDRIWTSTEAFF
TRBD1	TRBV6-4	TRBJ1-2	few	TGTGCCAGCAGTGACTCGGGGACAGGGAACTATGGCTACACCTTC	CASSDSGTGNYGYTF
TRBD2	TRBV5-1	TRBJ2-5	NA	TGCGCCAGCAGCATTGGATGGACTAGCGAACAAGAGACCCAGTACTTC	CASSIGWTSEQETQYF
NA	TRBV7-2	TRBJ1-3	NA	TGTGCCAGCAGCTTAGAAGCCACTCTGTACTCTGGAAACACCATATATTTT	CASSLEATLYSGNTIYF
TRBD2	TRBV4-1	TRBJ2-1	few	TGCGCCAGCAGCCACATCGCCGGGGGGGATTCCTACAATGAGCAGTTCTTC	CASSHIAGGDSYNEQFF
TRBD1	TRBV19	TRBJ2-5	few	TGTGCCAGCCGGGACAGGGGGCGCGGGGAGACCCAGTACTTC	CASRDRGRGETQYF
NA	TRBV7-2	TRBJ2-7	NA	TGTGCCAGCAGCCGCGGGGCGACCTACGAGCAGTACTTC	CASSRGATYEQYF
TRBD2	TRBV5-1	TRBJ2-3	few	TGCGCCAGCAGCTTGGTCGGTAGCGGGGGGGCAGATACGCAGTATTTT	CASSLVGSGGADTQYF
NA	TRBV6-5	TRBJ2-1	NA	TGTGCCAGCAGTCTTTACAATGAGCAGTTCTTC	CASSLYNEQFF
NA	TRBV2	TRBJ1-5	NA	TGTGCCAGCAGTCACAGAGCAGGGCGACTTCGTAATCAGCCCCAGCATTTT	CASSHRAGRLRNQPQHF
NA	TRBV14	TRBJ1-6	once	TGTGCCAGCAGCCAAGATGAGGGTTACGTACCCATCCACTTT	CASSQDEGYVPIHF
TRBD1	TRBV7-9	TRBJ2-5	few	TGTGCCAGCAGCTCCGAAAAGGGTCGGACAGGGAGGTCAGAGACCCAGTACTTC	CASSSEKGRTGRSETQYF
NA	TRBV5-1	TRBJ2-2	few	TGCGCCAGCAGCAACCAGGGCTCCGGGGAGCTGTTTTTT	CASSNQGSGELFF
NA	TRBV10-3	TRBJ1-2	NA	TGTGCCATCAGTGCCTCCCAGGGGTGGGGAGCTAACTATGGCTACACCTTC	CAISASQGWGANYGYTF
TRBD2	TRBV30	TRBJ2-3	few	TGTGCCTGGAGTGGTGGATTAGCGGGAGTGACTAGAGATACGCAGTATTTT	CAWSGGLAGVTRDTQYF
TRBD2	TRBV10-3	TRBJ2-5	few	TGTGCCGTCGGGGGGGCAGGCGAGACCCAGTACTTC	CAVGGAGETQYF
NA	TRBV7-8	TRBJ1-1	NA	TGTGCCAGTACCCTAGGGGGAGCAGGGCAGACTGAAGCTTTCTTT	CASTLGGAGQTEAFF